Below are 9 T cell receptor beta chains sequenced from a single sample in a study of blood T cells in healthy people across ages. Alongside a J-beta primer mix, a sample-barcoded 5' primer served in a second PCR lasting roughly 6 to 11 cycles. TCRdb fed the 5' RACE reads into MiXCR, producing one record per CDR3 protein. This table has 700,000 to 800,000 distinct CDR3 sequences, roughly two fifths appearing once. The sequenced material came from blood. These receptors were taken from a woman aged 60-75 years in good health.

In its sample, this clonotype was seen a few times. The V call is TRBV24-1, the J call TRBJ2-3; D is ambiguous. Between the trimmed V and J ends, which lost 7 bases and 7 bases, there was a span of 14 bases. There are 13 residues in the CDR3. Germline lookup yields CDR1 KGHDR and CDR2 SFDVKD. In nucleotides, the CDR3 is TGTGCCACCAGCTTACCTGAGCTCAATACGCAGTATTTT. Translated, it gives CATSLPELNTQYF.

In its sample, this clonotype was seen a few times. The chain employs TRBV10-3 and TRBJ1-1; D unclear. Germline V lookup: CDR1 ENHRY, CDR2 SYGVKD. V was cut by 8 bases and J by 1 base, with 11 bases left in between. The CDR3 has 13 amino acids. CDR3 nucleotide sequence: TGTGCCATCCGCCTGACGGAGAACACTGAAGCTTTCTTT. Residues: CAIRLTENTEAFF.

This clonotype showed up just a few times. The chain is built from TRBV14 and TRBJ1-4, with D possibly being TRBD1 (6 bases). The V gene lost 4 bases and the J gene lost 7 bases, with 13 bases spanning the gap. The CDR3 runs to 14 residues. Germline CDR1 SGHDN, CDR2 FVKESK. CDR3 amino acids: CASSPGGLGEKLFF. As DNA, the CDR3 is TGTGCCAGCAGCCCCGGGGGCTTGGGTGAAAAACTGTTTTTT.

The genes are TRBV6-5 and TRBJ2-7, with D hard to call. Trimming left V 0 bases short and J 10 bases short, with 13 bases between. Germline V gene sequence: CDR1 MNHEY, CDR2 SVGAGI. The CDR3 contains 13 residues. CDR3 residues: CASSYSPPGPQYF. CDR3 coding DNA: TGTGCCAGCAGTTACTCCCCACCGGGCCCTCAGTACTTC.

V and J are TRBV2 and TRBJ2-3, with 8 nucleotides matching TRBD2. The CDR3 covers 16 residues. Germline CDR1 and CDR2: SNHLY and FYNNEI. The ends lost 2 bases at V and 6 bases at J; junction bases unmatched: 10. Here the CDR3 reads CASSERLAGGSDTQYF. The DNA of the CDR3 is TGTGCCAGCAGTGAAAGGCTAGCGGGCGGAAGCGATACGCAGTATTTT.

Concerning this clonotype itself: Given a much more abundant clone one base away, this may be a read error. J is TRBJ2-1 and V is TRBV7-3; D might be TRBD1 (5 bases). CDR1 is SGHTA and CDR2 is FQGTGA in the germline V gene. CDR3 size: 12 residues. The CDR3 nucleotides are TGTGCCAGCAGCCGCTCCAGGGATGAGCGGTTCTTC. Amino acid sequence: CASSRSRDERFF.

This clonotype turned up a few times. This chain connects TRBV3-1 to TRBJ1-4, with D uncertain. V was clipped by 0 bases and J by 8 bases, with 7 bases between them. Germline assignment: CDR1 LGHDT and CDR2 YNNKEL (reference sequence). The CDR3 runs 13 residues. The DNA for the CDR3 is TGTGCCAGCAGCCAAGAGACGGGGGAAAAACTGTTTTTT. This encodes CASSQETGEKLFF.

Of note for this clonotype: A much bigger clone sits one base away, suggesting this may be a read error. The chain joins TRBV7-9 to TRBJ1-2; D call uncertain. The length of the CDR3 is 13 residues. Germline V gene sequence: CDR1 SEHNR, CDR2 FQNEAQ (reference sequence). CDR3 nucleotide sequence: TGTGCCAGCAGCAAAGAAGTGGGCTATAGCTACACCTTC. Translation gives CASSKEVGYSYTF. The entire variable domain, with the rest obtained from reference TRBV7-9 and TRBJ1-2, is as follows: DTGVSQNPRHKITKRGQNVTFRCDPISEHNRLYWYRQTLGQGPEFLTYFQNEAQLEKSRLLSDRFSAERPKGSFSTLEIQRTEQGDSAMYLCASSKEVGYSYTFGSGTRLTVV.

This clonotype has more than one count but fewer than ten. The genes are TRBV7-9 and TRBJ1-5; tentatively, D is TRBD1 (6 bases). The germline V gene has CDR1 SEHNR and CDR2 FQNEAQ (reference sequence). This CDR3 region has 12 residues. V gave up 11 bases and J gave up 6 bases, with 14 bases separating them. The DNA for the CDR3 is TGTGCCTCTCGGGGGGCAGGTCAGCCCCAGCATTTT. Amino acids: CASRGAGQPQHF.